Listed here is a single T cell receptor (beta chain). Its antigen is currently unknown. As defined, naive CD8 cells were CD45RO-negative and positively selected for CCR7, with terminally differentiated effector memory CD45RA+ cells excluded. The sample is drawn from a study of shared clonotypes between healthy human individuals. Study as a whole: Two female and three male donors aged 18 to 49 were enrolled. CD4 naive cells filled three plates per donor, CD4 memory three, CD8 naive two and CD8 memory one. Whole-study results and caveats: Approximately 5.1% was the fraction of naive CD4 clonotypes found shared across a few donors.

In the study's own analysis: ImmunoSEQ only sent back junction sequences with no quality scores, so filtering was done differently. Repertoires were generated with immunoSEQ multiplex PCR, while TCRdb's copy carries only in-frame clones and drops some. The DNA gave D and trimming, while V, J and clone size come from that table. The sample lists about 2.2 million clones; 85% to 95% were seen once. CDR3 size: 14 residues. V lost 2 bases and J lost 7; bases outside the gene matches: 5. Per germline, CDR1 MDHEN and CDR2 SYDVKM. V and J are TRBV28 and TRBJ1-2; the match to TRBD1 covers 9 bases. The source material was naive CD8+ T cells from PBMCs. The receptor was isolated from a man younger than 35 in good health. Some clones in this sample may be carry-over from other donors' samples. CDR3 protein: CASSLMTGGSGYTF. CDR3 bases: TGTGCCAGCAGTTTAATGACAGGGGGTAGTGGCTACACCTTC.